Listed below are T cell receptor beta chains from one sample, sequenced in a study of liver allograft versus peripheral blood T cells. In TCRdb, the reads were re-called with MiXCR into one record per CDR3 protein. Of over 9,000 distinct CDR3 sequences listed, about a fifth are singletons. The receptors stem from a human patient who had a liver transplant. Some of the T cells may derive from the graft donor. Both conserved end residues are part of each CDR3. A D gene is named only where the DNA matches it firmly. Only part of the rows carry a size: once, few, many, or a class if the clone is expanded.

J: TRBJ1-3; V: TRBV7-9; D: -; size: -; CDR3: CASRKGESGNTIYF; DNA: TGTGCCAGCAGGAAGGGGGAGTCTGGAAACACCATATATTTT
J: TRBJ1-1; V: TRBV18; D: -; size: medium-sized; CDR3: CASSPPRDYNTEAFF; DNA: TGTGCCAGCTCACCACCCCGGGATTATAACACTGAAGCTTTCTTT
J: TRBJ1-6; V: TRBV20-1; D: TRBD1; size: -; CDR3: CSARRGQGTSPLHF; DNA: TGCAGTGCTCGGAGGGGACAGGGAACTTCACCCCTCCACTTT
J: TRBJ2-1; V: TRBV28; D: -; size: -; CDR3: CASTLSWYNEQFF; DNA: TGTGCCAGCACCCTCTCTTGGTACAATGAGCAGTTCTTC
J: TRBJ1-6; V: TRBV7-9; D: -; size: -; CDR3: CASSRPGDSPLHF; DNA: TGTGCCAGCAGCCGACCCGGGGATTCACCCCTCCACTTT
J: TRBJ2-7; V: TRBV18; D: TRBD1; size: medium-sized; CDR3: CASSTDRAYEQYF; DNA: TGTGCCAGCTCAACTGACAGGGCCTACGAGCAGTACTTC
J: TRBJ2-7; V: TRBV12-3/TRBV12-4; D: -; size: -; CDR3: CASSPTVFSYEQYF; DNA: TGTGCCAGCAGCCCGACAGTTTTCTCCTACGAGCAGTACTTC
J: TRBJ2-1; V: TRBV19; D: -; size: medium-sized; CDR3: CATNFFGTGGHEQFF; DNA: TGTGCCACCAACTTTTTTGGAACGGGCGGGCATGAGCAGTTCTTC
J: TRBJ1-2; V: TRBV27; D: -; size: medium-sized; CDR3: CASSFTAGRNYGYTF; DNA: TGTGCCAGCAGTTTCACTGCAGGCCGTAACTATGGCTACACCTTC
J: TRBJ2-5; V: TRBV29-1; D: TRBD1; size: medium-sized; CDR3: CSVSGQGQETQYF; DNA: TGCAGCGTATCCGGACAGGGGCAAGAGACCCAGTACTTC
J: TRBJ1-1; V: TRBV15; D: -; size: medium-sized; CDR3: CATSREWAGLGTEAFF; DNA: TGTGCCACCAGCAGAGAATGGGCCGGGTTGGGAACTGAAGCTTTCTTT
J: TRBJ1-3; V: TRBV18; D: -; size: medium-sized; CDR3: CASSPPQGPFGNTIYF; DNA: TGTGCCAGCTCACCGCCCCAGGGTCCCTTTGGAAACACCATATATTTT
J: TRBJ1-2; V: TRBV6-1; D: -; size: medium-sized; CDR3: CASSVGNDYGYTF; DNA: TGTGCCAGCAGTGTAGGGAATGACTATGGCTACACCTTC
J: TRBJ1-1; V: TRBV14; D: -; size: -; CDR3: CASSHGTGNTEAFF; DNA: TGTGCCAGCAGCCACGGGACGGGGAACACTGAAGCTTTCTTT
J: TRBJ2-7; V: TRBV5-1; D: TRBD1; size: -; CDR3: CASSRDRRYEQYF; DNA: TGCGCCAGCAGCCGGGACAGGAGATACGAGCAGTACTTC
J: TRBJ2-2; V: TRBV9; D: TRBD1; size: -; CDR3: CASTHSGTANTGELFF; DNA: TGTGCCAGCACCCACTCCGGGACAGCCAACACCGGGGAGCTGTTTTTT
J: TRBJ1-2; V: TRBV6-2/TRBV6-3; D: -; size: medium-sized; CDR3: CASSRGGAYGYTF; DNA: TGTGCCAGCAGCCGGGGGGGTGCCTATGGCTACACCTTC
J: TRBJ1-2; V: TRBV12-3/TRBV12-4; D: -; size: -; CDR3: CASSPFSTYYGYTF; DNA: TGTGCCAGCAGTCCCTTTTCTACCTACTATGGCTACACCTTC
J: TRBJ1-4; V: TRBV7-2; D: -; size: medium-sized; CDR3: CASSSGAATNEKLFF; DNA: TGTGCCAGCAGCTCCGGGGCCGCAACTAATGAAAAACTGTTTTTT
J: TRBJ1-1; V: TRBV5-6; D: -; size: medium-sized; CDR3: CASSPFGRADMNTEAFF; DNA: TGTGCCAGCAGCCCTTTCGGACGGGCGGACATGAACACTGAAGCTTTCTTT